The 5 T cell receptor beta chains listed next were all sequenced from one sample in a study of vaccination effects on CD4 cells after COVID-19. Here immunoSEQ multiplex PCR was the method, and the copy in TCRdb shows in-frame clones only, minus some. Of tens of thousands of clones listed, 78% are singletons. Their antigen targets remain unknown. Under the ViraFEST assay, PBMC were stimulated with viral peptide pools so that antigen-specific CD4+ T cells expanded. Sequencing was performed afterwards. The culture ran for approximately 10 days before CD4+ T cells were isolated. The healthy vaccine recipients, who had no prior SARS-CoV-2 infection, showed negative nucleocapsid antibodies. Sequenced here: CD4+ T cells from PBMCs cultured with SARS-CoV-2 spike peptides, sampled before COVID-19 vaccination. The source of these receptors is a human donor who received a COVID-19 vaccine.

The chain recombines TRBV4-2 with TRBJ2-1; the D gene could be TRBD1 or TRBD2 (5 bases each). CDR1 is LGHNA and CDR2 is YNFKEQ in the germline V gene. V was pared by 0 bases and J by 10 bases, with 16 bases between. The CDR3 contains 15 residues. DNA for the CDR3: TGTGCCAGCAGCCAAGATTGGAGAGGGGCCAGGGAGCAGTTCTTC. This sequence encodes CASSQDWRGAREQFF.

V is TRBV2 and J is TRBJ2-1; 8 bases align to TRBD2. J was trimmed by 6 bases and V by 8 bases; bases with no gene match: 3. The germline V gene encodes CDR1 SNHLY and CDR2 FYNNEI. The CDR3 loop spans 12 amino acids. The CDR3 sequence: CASSRGGNEQFF. In DNA form, the CDR3 reads TGTGCCAGCTCCCGGGGGGGCAATGAGCAGTTCTTC.

V and J are TRBV6-6 and TRBJ2-6, with a tentative D call TRBD2 (5 bases). Between the trimmed V and J ends, which lost 10 bases and 1 base, there was a span of 8 bases. The germline V gene has CDR1 MNHNY and CDR2 SVGAGI (reference sequence). This CDR3 has 13 amino acids. The CDR3 nucleotides read TGTGCCATTGGGGAGTCTGGGGCCAACGTCCTGACTTTC. Its translation is CAIGESGANVLTF.

CDR3 protein: CASSLGTANWNTIYF. The CDR3 nucleotides are TGTGCCAGCAGCCTGGGGACAGCTAATTGGAACACCATATATTTT. This chain connects TRBV5-5 to TRBJ1-3; TRBD1 matches at 7 bases. Germline assignment: CDR1 SGHKS and CDR2 YYEKEE (reference sequence). This CDR3 is 15 amino acids long. Trimming cost V 4 bases and J 7 bases; bases outside gene matches: 11.

The chain couples TRBV30 to TRBJ1-5; the D is unclear. Trimming removed 1 base at V and 0 bases at J, with 1 base between. The CDR3 is 12 amino acids. Germline V CDR1 and CDR2: GTSNPN, SVGIG (reference sequence). This CDR3 reads CAWSGSNQPQHF. CDR3 sequence (DNA): TGTGCCTGGAGTGGTAGCAATCAGCCCCAGCATTTT.